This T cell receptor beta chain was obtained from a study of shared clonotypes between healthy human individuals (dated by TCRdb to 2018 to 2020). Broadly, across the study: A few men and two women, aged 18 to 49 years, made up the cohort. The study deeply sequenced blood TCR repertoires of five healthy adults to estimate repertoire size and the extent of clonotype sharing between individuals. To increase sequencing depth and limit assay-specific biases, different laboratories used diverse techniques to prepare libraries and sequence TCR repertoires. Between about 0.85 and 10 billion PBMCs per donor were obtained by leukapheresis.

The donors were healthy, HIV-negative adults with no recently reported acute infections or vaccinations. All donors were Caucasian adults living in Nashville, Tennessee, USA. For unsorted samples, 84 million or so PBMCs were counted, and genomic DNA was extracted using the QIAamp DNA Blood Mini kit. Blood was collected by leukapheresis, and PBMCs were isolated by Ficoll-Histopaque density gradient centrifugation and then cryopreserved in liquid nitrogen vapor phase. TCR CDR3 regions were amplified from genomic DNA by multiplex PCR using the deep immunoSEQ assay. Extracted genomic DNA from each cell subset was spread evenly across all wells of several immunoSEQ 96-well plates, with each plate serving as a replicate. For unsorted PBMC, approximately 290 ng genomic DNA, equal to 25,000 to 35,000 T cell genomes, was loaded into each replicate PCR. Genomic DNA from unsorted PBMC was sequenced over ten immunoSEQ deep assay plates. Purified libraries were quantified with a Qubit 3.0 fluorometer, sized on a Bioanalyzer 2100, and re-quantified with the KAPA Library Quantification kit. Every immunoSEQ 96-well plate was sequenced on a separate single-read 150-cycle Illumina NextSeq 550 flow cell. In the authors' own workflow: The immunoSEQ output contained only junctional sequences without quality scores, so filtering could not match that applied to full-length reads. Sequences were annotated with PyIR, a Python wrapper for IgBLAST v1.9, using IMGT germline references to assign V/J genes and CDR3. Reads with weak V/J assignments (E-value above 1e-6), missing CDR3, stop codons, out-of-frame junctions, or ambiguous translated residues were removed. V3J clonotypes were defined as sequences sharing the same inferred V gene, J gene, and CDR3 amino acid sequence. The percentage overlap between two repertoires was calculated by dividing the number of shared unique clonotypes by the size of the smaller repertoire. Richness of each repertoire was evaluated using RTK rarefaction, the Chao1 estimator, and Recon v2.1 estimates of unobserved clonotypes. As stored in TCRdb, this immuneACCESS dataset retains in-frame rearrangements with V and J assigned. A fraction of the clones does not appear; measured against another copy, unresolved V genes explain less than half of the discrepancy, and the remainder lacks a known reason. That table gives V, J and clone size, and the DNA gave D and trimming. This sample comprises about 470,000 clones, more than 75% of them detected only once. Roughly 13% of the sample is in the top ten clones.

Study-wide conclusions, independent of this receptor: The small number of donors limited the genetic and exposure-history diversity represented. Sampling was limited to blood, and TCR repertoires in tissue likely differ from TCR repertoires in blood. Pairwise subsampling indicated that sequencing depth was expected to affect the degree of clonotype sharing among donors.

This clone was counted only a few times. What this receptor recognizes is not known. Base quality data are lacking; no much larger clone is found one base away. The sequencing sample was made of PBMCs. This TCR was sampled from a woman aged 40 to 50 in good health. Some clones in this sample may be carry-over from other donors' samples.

The CDR3 here reads CASSPRASGVYEQYF. The nucleotide sequence is given as TGTGCCAGCTCACCACGTGCTAGCGGGGTCTACGAGCAGTACTTC. The receptor chain draws on TRBV18 and TRBJ2-7, with 9 bases in between that match TRBD2. The CDR3 contains 15 residues, cysteine and phenylalanine counted. Solely the CDR3 DNA is kept, with 45 bases framed from the first base. V is trimmed back by 1 base and J by 3 bases, and the junction contains 4 bases that no gene match accounts for. The germline V gene yields KGHSH for CDR1 and LQKENI for CDR2. Joined to the reference TRBV18 and TRBJ2-7 proteins, this CDR3 gives the full variable domain: NAGVMQNPRHLVRRRGQEARLRCSPMKGHSHVYWYRQLPEEGLKFMVYLQKENIIDESGMPKERFSAEFPKEGPSILRIQQVVRGDSAAYFCASSPRASGVYEQYFGPGTRLTVT.